Presented here are 4 T cell receptor beta chains from one specimen sequenced in a study of cytomegalovirus exposure and HLA in healthy donors. PCR amplification relied on 60 Vbeta primers (plus 13 Jbeta primers). Data came from immunoSEQ multiplex PCR; TCRdb stores just in-frame clones and leaves some out. Among roughly 130,000 clones, more than 60% were seen once, and the ten largest hold over 8.5%. The material sequenced was PBMCs. These receptors all stem from a woman aged 45-65 years in good health and CMV-seropositive.

The chain joins TRBV5-6 to TRBJ1-3; tentative D call: TRBD1 (5 bases). This CDR3 comprises 14 residues. V shed 6 bases and J shed 9 bases, with 19 bases lying between them. Germline V gene data show CDR1 as SGHDT and CDR2 as YYEEEE. In DNA form, the CDR3 reads TGTGCCAGCACCTTCTGGGACTCTCTTAGCACCATATATTTT. This gives the protein CASTFWDSLSTIYF.

The chain joins TRBV6-5 to TRBJ1-4; perhaps TRBD1 as D (6 bases). This CDR3 has 14 residues. Germline V lookup: CDR1 MNHEY, CDR2 SVGAGI. V was pared by 2 bases and J by 8 bases, with 12 bases between. The CDR3 coding sequence is TGTGCCAGCAGTTACGCAGGGGTTAGCGAAAAACTGTTTTTT. This sequence encodes CASSYAGVSEKLFF.

The gene calls are TRBV28 and TRBJ1-3, with D unclear. V lost 6 bases and J 0 bases, leaving 15 bases between the germline ends. The length of the CDR3 is 16 residues. Germline assignment: CDR1 MDHEN and CDR2 SYDVKM. CDR3 sequence: CASSPGGVSSGNTIYF. The CDR3 DNA sequence: TGTGCCAGCAGCCCCGGCGGGGTCAGCTCTGGAAACACCATATATTTT.

V is TRBV15 and J is TRBJ1-1; no reliable D call. V shed 9 bases and J shed 1 base, with 15 bases lying between them. The germline V gene encodes CDR1 LNHNV and CDR2 YYDKDF (reference sequence). CDR3 size: 14 residues. This chain's CDR3 is CATGRARGNTEAFF. The CDR3 coding sequence is TGTGCCACTGGGAGGGCGCGGGGGAACACTGAAGCTTTCTTT.